This T cell receptor (beta chain) stems from a study of identifying expanded T cells in peripheral blood. From germline, CDR1 is SGDLS and CDR2 YYNGEE. The CDR3 loop spans 15 amino acids. V was cut by 0 bases and J by 3 bases, with 12 bases left in between. Here immunoSEQ multiplex PCR was the method, and the copy in TCRdb shows in-frame clones only, minus some. This sample yields 100,000 or so clones, of which roughly 90% are seen a single time; about 16% belongs to the top ten. The J gene is TRBJ1-1, the V gene TRBV9, with D unresolved. The TCR comes from a person aged 18 to 69 in good health. Sequenced input: blood. The CDR3 nucleotides are TGTGCCAGCAGCGTAGGTGAAGGGTGGGACACTGAAGCTTTCTTT. It codes for CASSVGEGWDTEAFF.